This T cell receptor beta chain was documented in a study of Ad26.COV2.S vaccination and SARS-CoV-2 variants. Study details: Ad26.COV2.S was injected intramuscularly once or twice, 56 days apart.

Specified treatment: about 20 received Ad26.COV2.S at low or high dose, single or two shots; 5 received placebo; per-sample allocation not given. On day 63 after the first injection, vaccine and placebo recipients gave samples. Within Boston, the person who donated was an adult of 18-55 years. As to this clone: What it recognizes is unknown.

Study-wide results and caveats: There was a possibility that the TCR breadth and depth analyses underestimated total T cell responses. Vaccinees and placebo recipients showed similar non-spike TCR breadth.

TCRdb keeps only in-frame clones here, not all; method: immunoSEQ multiplex PCR. The repertoire holds roughly 700,000 clones, with 89% as singletons. Germline CDR1 MNHEY, CDR2 SVGEGT. The CDR3 runs to 15 residues. V dropped 1 base and J dropped 5 bases, with 11 bases sitting between them. This specimen was peripheral blood, taken in a trial of Ad26.COV2.S vaccine versus placebo. The chain joins TRBV6-2 or TRBV6-3 to TRBJ2-2, with D perhaps TRBD2 (5 bases). The sequence came from a person between 18 and 65 years old who received the Ad26.COV2.S COVID-19 vaccine or a placebo. The CDR3 is CASSYFSTGTGELFF. Here the CDR3 DNA reads TGTGCCAGCAGTTACTTTTCGACGGGGACCGGGGAGCTGTTTTTT.